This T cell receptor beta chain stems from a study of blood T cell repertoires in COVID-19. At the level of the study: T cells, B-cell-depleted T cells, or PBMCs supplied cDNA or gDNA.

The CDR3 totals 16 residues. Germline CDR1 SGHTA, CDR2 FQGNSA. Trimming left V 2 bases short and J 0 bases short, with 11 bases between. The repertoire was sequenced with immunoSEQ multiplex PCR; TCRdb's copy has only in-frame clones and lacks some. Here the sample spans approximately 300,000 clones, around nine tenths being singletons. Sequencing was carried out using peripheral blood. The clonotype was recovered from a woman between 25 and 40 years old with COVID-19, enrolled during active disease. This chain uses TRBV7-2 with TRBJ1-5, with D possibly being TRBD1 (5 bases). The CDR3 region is CASSLLGQGSNQPQHF. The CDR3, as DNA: TGTGCCAGCAGCTTATTGGGGCAGGGTAGCAATCAGCCCCAGCATTTT.